What follows are 31 T cell receptor beta chains derived from one specimen sequenced in a study of naive and memory T cell subsets. Four PCR rounds used nested alpha and beta constant region primers plus the SP2 primer. Using its own MiXCR run on the 5' RACE reads, TCRdb lists one record per CDR3 protein. In the table there are roughly 56,000 distinct CDR3 sequences, approximately 6.6% of which are singletons. The library had UMIs added by 3' ligation of an oligonucleotide to TCR cDNA. The receptors originated from a male donor in good health.

In this sample, this clonotype turned up a few times. This sequence joins TRBV20-1 and TRBJ1-2; D is unresolved. The CDR3 length is 11 residues. CDR1 DFQATT and CDR2 SNEGSKA come from the germline V gene (reference sequence). V was pared by 5 bases and J by 8 bases, with 12 bases between. The CDR3 DNA is TGCAGTGCTTCAAACCTGGGGGGCTACACCTTC. Translated, it gives CSASNLGGYTF.

This clonotype turned up a few times. The chain joins TRBV4-1 to TRBJ1-5, with TRBD1 as a possible D gene (5 bases). CDR1 and CDR2 from the germline V gene are MGHRA and YSYEKL. There are 14 residues in the CDR3. V dropped 6 bases and J dropped 7 bases, with 16 bases sitting between them. For the CDR3, the DNA is TGCGCCAGCAGTCCTACCCATGACAGACAGCCCCAGCATTTT. Translating gives CASSPTHDRQPQHF.

The sample holds a few counts of this clonotype. This rearrangement joins TRBV29-1 to TRBJ2-7; D is tentatively TRBD1 or TRBD2 (6 bases each). The germline V and J ends were trimmed by 3 bases and 6 bases, with 18 bases remaining between them. The germline CDR1 and CDR2 sequences are SQVTM and ANQGSEA. This CDR3 is 14 amino acids long. The CDR3 DNA reads TGCAGCGTTGAGGCGGGACATCGTTTAACCGAGCAGTACTTC. Encoded protein: CSVEAGHRLTEQYF.

This clonotype has more than one count but fewer than ten. The chain employs TRBV2 and TRBJ2-2; TRBD2 might be the D (5 bases). Germline loops: CDR1 SNHLY, CDR2 FYNNEI. This CDR3 spans 15 amino acids. V was pared by 3 bases and J by 2 bases, with 10 bases between. CDR3 in DNA: TGTGCCAGCAGTGAGTTTGGAGGTAACACCGGGGAGCTGTTTTTT. Its protein is CASSEFGGNTGELFF. Complete variable domain (other parts from reference TRBV2 and TRBJ2-2): EPEVTQTPSHQVTQMGQEVILRCVPISNHLYFYWYRQILGQKVEFLVSFYNNEISEKSEIFDDQFSVERPDGSNFTLKIRSTKLEDSAMYFCASSEFGGNTGELFFGEGSRLTVL.

This clonotype was detected many times. The chain couples TRBV20-1 to TRBJ2-7; 8 positions match TRBD1. CDR3 length: 14 amino acids. V was pared by 4 bases and J by 0 bases, with 5 bases of the junction left unmatched. Germline lookup yields CDR1 DFQATT and CDR2 SNEGSKA (reference sequence). CDR3 loop: CSANTGGSSYEQYF. Written as DNA, the CDR3 is TGCAGTGCTAACACAGGGGGGAGCTCCTACGAGCAGTACTTC.

The DNA for the CDR3 is TGTGCCACCAGCATTGGGTACGAGCAGTACTTC. This sequence encodes CATSIGYEQYF. The chain has TRBV15 and TRBJ2-7; D call uncertain. Looked up from germline, CDR1 is LNHNV and CDR2 is YYDKDF (reference sequence). There are 11 residues in the CDR3. V was clipped by 4 bases and J by 4 bases, with 5 bases between them.

At least ten counts were recorded for this clonotype. The chain employs TRBV10-3 and TRBJ2-2, with 8 bases fitting TRBD1. V lost 0 bases and J lost 3; bases outside the gene matches: 6. The CDR3 runs 17 residues. The germline V gene encodes CDR1 ENHRY and CDR2 SYGVKD. The CDR3 sequence: CAISESIHRGDTGELFF. CDR3 nucleotide sequence: TGTGCCATCAGTGAGTCGATTCACAGGGGGGACACCGGGGAGCTGTTTTTT.

Comments on this clonotype: The missing conserved phenylalanine or tryptophan at the end of this CDR3 makes a read error likely. No DNA is shown, since the ends of the CDR3 on it are uncertain; the CDR3 is the one TCRdb lists. The chain joins TRBV4-1 to TRBJ2-1; the tabulated D call, TRBD2, remains unverified against the DNA. The CDR3 sequence runs 15 residues, both termini included. CDR1 is MGHRA, CDR2 YSYEKL, per germline. The CDR3 loop is CASSQDPETSGGPVI.

The chain couples TRBV6-5 to TRBJ2-5; D is uncertain. This CDR3 contains 13 residues. Germline loops: CDR1 MNHEY, CDR2 SVGAGI. V lost 6 bases and J lost 3, with 11 bases in between. The CDR3 DNA sequence: TGTGCCAGCAGGGGTGACTCAGAAGAGACCCAGTACTTC. Amino acid sequence: CASRGDSEETQYF.

The rearrangement links TRBV24-1 to TRBJ2-1; TRBD2 matches 8 bases. Per the germline V gene, CDR1 is KGHDR and CDR2 is SFDVKD. The CDR3 has 13 residues. V lost 6 bases to trimming and J lost 15 bases; unmatched junction nucleotides: 12. The CDR3 is CATSQGWAGGMFF. CDR3 DNA sequence: TGTGCCACCAGTCAGGGATGGGCGGGGGGCATGTTCTTC.

This clonotype has a count of ten or more. The chain recombines TRBV6-5 with TRBJ2-5; TRBD2 agrees at 7 bases. The ends lost 1 base at V and 7 bases at J; junction bases unmatched: 9. CDR3 size: 15 residues. Per germline, CDR1 MNHEY and CDR2 SVGAGI. CDR3: CASSYYEGGSGTQYF. In nucleotides, the CDR3 is TGTGCCAGCAGTTACTACGAAGGCGGGAGCGGGACCCAGTACTTC.

This clonotype turned up a few times. The chain uses TRBV30 and TRBJ1-2; 8 bases align to TRBD1. The V and J ends lost 4 bases and 4 bases, in that order; junction bases with no gene match: 5. The CDR3 covers 13 residues. Germline assignment: CDR1 GTSNPN and CDR2 SVGIG (reference sequence). DNA of the CDR3: TGTGCCTGGACAGGGGGCGTGGGCTATGGCTACACCTTC. Amino acid sequence: CAWTGGVGYGYTF.

This clonotype was seen many times. The rearrangement uses TRBV7-9 and TRBJ2-7; TRBD1 is a possible D gene (6 bases). V was pared by 1 base and J by 1 base, with 11 bases between. The CDR3 contains 15 residues. The germline V gene encodes CDR1 SEHNR and CDR2 FQNEAQ (reference sequence). The CDR3 nucleotides are TGTGCCAGCAGCTTAGGAGACAGGCAATCCTACGAGCAGTACTTC. Its translation: CASSLGDRQSYEQYF.

This clonotype was found a few times. V usage is TRBV3-1 and J usage is TRBJ2-7, with D unresolved. The V gene lost 1 base and the J gene lost 0 bases, with 4 bases spanning the gap. The CDR3 is made up of 13 amino acids. Germline values: CDR1 LGHDT, CDR2 YNNKEL (reference sequence). The CDR3 DNA sequence: TGTGCCAGCAGCCAAGCGGACTCCTACGAGCAGTACTTC. This codes for CASSQADSYEQYF.

The V and J genes are TRBV11-1 and TRBJ2-1; 10 nucleotides agree with TRBD2. The CDR3 has 17 amino acids. Germline V gene data show CDR1 as SGHAT and CDR2 as FQDESV (reference sequence). The trim removed 6 bases at V and 5 bases at J, leaving 13 bases unmatched. CDR3 coding DNA: TGTGCCAGCAGTCCTGGTGAAAGCGGGAGGGCCCACAATGAGCAGTTCTTC. Its translation is CASSPGESGRAHNEQFF.

This clonotype was seen repeatedly, ten times or more. This sequence joins TRBV21-1 and TRBJ2-5. TRBV21-1 is flagged as a pseudogene. CDR3 length: 16 residues. The CDR3 protein is CASSAHFRISQETQYF. For the CDR3, the DNA is TGTGCCAGCAGCGCTCACTTCAGGATCTCACAAGAGACCCAGTACTTC.

This clonotype was observed at least ten times. The V and J genes are TRBV5-1 and TRBJ1-5, with D tentatively TRBD1 (5 bases). V was clipped by 4 bases and J by 4 bases, with 12 bases between them. CDR1 and CDR2 from the germline V gene are SGHRS and YFSETQ. CDR3 length equals 14 residues. The CDR3 loop is CASSVGDGNQPQHF. CDR3 nucleotide sequence: TGCGCCAGCAGCGTTGGGGACGGTAATCAGCCCCAGCATTTT.

This clonotype turned up a few times. V usage is TRBV10-3 and J usage is TRBJ1-1, with TRBD1 as a possible D gene (5 bases). V was trimmed by 6 bases and J by 2 bases, leaving 10 bases between them. Germline V CDR1 and CDR2: ENHRY, SYGVKD. This CDR3 has 13 amino acids. CDR3 protein: CAISRDGNTEAFF. The CDR3 nucleotides read TGTGCCATCAGCCGGGACGGAAACACTGAAGCTTTCTTT.

This clonotype occurred a few times. The V and J genes are TRBV18 and TRBJ2-1; TRBD2 agrees at 13 bases. V was pared by 4 bases and J by 8 bases, with 14 bases of the junction left unmatched. CDR1 is KGHSH, CDR2 LQKENI, per germline. The CDR3 is 18 amino acids. The CDR3 bases are TGTGCCAGCTCACAGGGACTAGCGGGGAGTATGTTACTAGATGAGCAGTTCTTC. Translation: CASSQGLAGSMLLDEQFF.

For this clonotype: Since a much larger clone is just one base distant, this may be a read error. This chain uses TRBV20-1 with TRBJ2-7; 7 bases agree with TRBD1. Trimming cost V 5 bases and J 2 bases; bases outside gene matches: 6. Germline V gene lookup returns CDR1 DFQATT and CDR2 SNEGSKA (reference sequence). The CDR3 contains 13 residues. The CDR3 sequence is CSAEGASAYEQYF. Here the CDR3 DNA reads TGCAGTGCTGAGGGGGCGAGCGCCTACGAGCAGTACTTC.

The genes are TRBV7-7 and TRBJ2-1, with TRBD2 matching over 11 bases. The germline gives CDR1 SSHAT, CDR2 FNYEAQ (reference sequence). J gave up 4 bases and V 5 bases, and 7 bases lay outside the gene matches. The CDR3 spans 16 residues. CDR3 in amino acids: CASSQLTSGRYNEQFF. The CDR3 bases are TGTGCCAGCAGCCAGCTAACTAGCGGGAGATACAATGAGCAGTTCTTC. The full variable domain, completed using reference TRBV7-7 and TRBJ2-1, is GAGVSQSPRYKVTKRGQDVTLRCDPISSHATLYWYQQALGQGPEFLTYFNYEAQPDKSGLPSDRFSAERPEGSISTLTIQRTEQRDSAMYRCASSQLTSGRYNEQFFGPGTRLTVL.

This clonotype has ten or more counts. The chain combines TRBV10-3 with TRBJ1-2; the match to TRBD1 covers 7 bases. With V trimmed by 3 bases and J by 2 bases, 3 bases remained unmatched. Germline-derived CDR1 and CDR2 are ENHRY and SYGVKD. The CDR3 is 14 amino acids. The CDR3 DNA reads TGTGCCATCAGTGACCGGGACAGAAACTATGGCTACACCTTC. Translating it yields CAISDRDRNYGYTF.

The sample holds many counts of this clonotype. The V gene is TRBV28, the J gene TRBJ2-1, with TRBD2 matching over 12 bases. Trimming cost V 3 bases and J 7 bases; bases outside gene matches: 4. Germline V lookup: CDR1 MDHEN, CDR2 SYDVKM. The CDR3 consists of 15 residues. CDR3 DNA: TGTGCCAGCAGTTTCCTAGCGGGAGGGCCTAATGAGCAGTTCTTC. This codes for CASSFLAGGPNEQFF.

This clonotype was observed a handful of times. The rearrangement uses TRBV6-5 and TRBJ2-3; TRBD1 matches at 10 bases. CDR1 MNHEY and CDR2 SVGAGI come from the germline V gene. The J segment lost 3 bases and the V segment lost 6 bases, leaving 6 bases of the junction unmatched. CDR3 length: 15 amino acids. The CDR3 DNA sequence: TGTGCCAGCAGGGCCGGGACAGGGGATACAGATACGCAGTATTTT. This gives the protein CASRAGTGDTDTQYF.

This clonotype was detected ten times or more. The genes are TRBV20-1 and TRBJ2-3; 8 bases are a match to TRBD2. The J segment lost 12 bases and the V segment lost 6 bases, leaving 11 bases of the junction unmatched. There are 12 residues in the CDR3. Germline V gives CDR1 DFQATT, CDR2 SNEGSKA (reference sequence). The CDR3 DNA reads as TGCAGTGCCGCTCCTCCAGCGGGGGACCAGTATTTT. Protein product: CSAAPPAGDQYF.

This CDR3 is CASSTDRKETQYF. The DNA of the CDR3 is TGTGCCAGCAGTACGGACAGAAAAGAGACCCAGTACTTC. J is TRBJ2-5 and V is TRBV12-3 or TRBV12-4; maybe TRBD1 (6 bases). V lost 5 bases, J lost 3 bases, and 10 bases lay in between. The CDR3 extends over 13 amino acids.

The table lists this clonotype with many counts. The chain has TRBV13 and TRBJ2-1; 13 nucleotides agree with TRBD2. This CDR3 comprises 16 residues. The V and J ends lost 5 bases and 4 bases, in that order; junction bases with no gene match: 5. Per germline, CDR1 PRHDT and CDR2 FYEKMQ (reference sequence). Here the CDR3 reads CASSPGLAGAYNEQFF. The CDR3 nucleotides are TGTGCCAGCAGCCCTGGACTAGCGGGGGCGTACAATGAGCAGTTCTTC.

This clonotype was counted at least ten times. This chain connects TRBV29-1 to TRBJ2-3; perhaps TRBD2 as D (6 bases). Germline assignment: CDR1 SQVTM and CDR2 ANQGSEA. The germline V and J ends were trimmed by 0 bases and 10 bases, with 14 bases remaining between them. The CDR3 extends over 13 amino acids. The CDR3 here is CSVEDRGLHSQYF. In nucleotides, the CDR3 is TGCAGCGTTGAAGATCGGGGACTCCATTCGCAGTATTTT.

J is TRBJ2-7 and V is TRBV5-5; 14 nucleotides match TRBD2. CDR1 and CDR2 from the germline V gene are SGHKS and YYEKEE (reference sequence). The CDR3 covers 16 residues. V shed 4 bases, J shed 4 bases, and the junction held 7 bases outside the gene matches. Here the CDR3 reads CASSTRTSGGYYEQYF. The DNA of the CDR3 is TGTGCCAGCAGCACCCGGACTAGCGGGGGGTATTACGAGCAGTACTTC.

This clonotype appeared a few times. The chain has TRBV19 and TRBJ2-1; D gene uncertain. The CDR3 sequence is 13 residues long. Deletions cut 3 bases from V and 7 bases from J, with 10 bases between. Germline values: CDR1 LNHDA, CDR2 SQIVND (reference sequence). CDR3 in amino acids: CASSIQRENEQFF. CDR3 coding DNA: TGTGCCAGTAGTATCCAGCGTGAAAATGAGCAGTTCTTC.

The rearrangement links TRBV3-1 to TRBJ2-5, with D possibly TRBD1 on 6 matching bases. V shed 2 bases and J shed 3 bases, with 10 bases lying between them. In germline, CDR1 is LGHDT, CDR2 YNNKEL (reference sequence). The CDR3 is 14 residues long. The CDR3 here is CASSQWDKKETQYF. The DNA for the CDR3 is TGTGCCAGCAGCCAATGGGACAAAAAAGAGACCCAGTACTTC.